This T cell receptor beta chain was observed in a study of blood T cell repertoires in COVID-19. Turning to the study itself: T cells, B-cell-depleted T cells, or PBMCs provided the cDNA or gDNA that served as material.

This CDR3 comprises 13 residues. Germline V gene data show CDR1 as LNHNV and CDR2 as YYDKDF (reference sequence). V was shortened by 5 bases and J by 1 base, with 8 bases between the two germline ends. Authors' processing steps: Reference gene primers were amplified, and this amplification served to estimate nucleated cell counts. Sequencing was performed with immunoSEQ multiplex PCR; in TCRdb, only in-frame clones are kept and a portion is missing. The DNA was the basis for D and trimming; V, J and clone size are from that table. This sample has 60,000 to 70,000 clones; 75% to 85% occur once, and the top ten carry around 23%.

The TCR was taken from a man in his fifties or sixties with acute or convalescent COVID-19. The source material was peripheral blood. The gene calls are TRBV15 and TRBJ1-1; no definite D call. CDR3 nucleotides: TGTGCCACCAGCTTTGGGCAGAACACTGAAGCTTTCTTT. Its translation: CATSFGQNTEAFF. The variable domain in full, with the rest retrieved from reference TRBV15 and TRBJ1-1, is DAMVIQNPRYQVTQFGKPVTLSCSQTLNHNVMYWYQQKSSQAPKLLFHYYDKDFNNEADTPDNFQSRRPNTSFCFLDIRSPGLGDTAMYLCATSFGQNTEAFFGQGTRLTVV.